This TCR beta chain was retrieved from a study of early T cells in non-severe SARS-CoV-2 infection. This clonotype has only a few counts. Its antigen is not identified. Germline loops: CDR1 DFQATT, CDR2 SNEGSKA (reference sequence). CDR3 length: 15 amino acids. Trimming stripped 3 bases from V and 0 bases from J, with 13 bases between. Study findings and constraints: The matching step, a VDJdb search, favored anti-spike CD8 responses and missed private and CD4 specificities.

TCRdb ran MiXCR on the 5' RACE reads and lists one entry per CDR3 protein. The sample yields 70,000 or so distinct CDR3 sequences, 10% seen once. The sample in question was whole blood, obtained at baseline. The clonotype comes from an adult who was a healthcare worker with PCR-confirmed SARS-CoV-2 infection or an uninfected control (not recorded which). The chain uses TRBV20-1 and TRBJ2-3; D remains unclear. CDR3 DNA: TGCAGTGCTAGTAGTGTCTCGACTAGCACAGATACGCAGTATTTT. This gives the protein CSASSVSTSTDTQYF.